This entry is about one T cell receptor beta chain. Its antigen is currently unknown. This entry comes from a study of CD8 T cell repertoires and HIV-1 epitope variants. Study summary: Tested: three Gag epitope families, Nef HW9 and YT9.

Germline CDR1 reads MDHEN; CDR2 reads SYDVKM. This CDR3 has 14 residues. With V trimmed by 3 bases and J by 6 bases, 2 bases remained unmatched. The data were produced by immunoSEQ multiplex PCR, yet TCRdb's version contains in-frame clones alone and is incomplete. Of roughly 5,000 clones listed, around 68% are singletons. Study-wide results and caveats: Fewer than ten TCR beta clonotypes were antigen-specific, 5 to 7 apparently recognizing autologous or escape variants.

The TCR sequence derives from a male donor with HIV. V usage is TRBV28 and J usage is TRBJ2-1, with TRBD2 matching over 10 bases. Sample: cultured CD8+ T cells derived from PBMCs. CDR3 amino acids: CASSFQREGNEQFF. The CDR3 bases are TGTGCCAGCAGTTTTCAGCGGGAGGGCAATGAGCAGTTCTTC. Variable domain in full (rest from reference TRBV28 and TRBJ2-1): DVKVTQSSRYLVKRTGEKVFLECVQDMDHENMFWYRQDPGLGLRLIYFSYDVKMKEKGDIPEGYSVSREKKERFSLILESASTNQTSMYLCASSFQREGNEQFFGPGTRLTVL.